This TCR beta chain derives from a study of blood T cells in healthy people across ages. At the level of the study: With template switching, about one barcoded beta molecule was captured per two T cells.

The donors, all healthy, were Caucasians living in Russia, aged roughly 6 to 100. Every participating donor contributed 8.5 to 10 milliliters of peripheral blood through a draw. With a J-beta primer mix and a sample-barcoded 5' primer, a second PCR ran 7 to 11 cycles. A single record per CDR3 protein comes from TCRdb applying MiXCR to the 5' RACE reads. The table records about 1.4 million distinct CDR3 sequences, approximately 60% of them present only once. V lost 4 bases and J 0 bases, leaving 11 bases between the germline ends. Germline values: CDR1 SGHTA, CDR2 FQGNSA. The CDR3 runs to 15 residues. This clonotype came up a few times.

The receptor was derived from a man aged 18-30 years in good health. Sequences were obtained from blood. V usage is TRBV7-2 and J usage is TRBJ2-3; the D gene is possibly TRBD2 (6 bases). CDR3 amino acids: CASSSEGTSTDTQYF. For the CDR3, the DNA is TGTGCCAGCAGCTCAGAAGGGACTAGCACAGATACGCAGTATTTT. Full variable domain (remainder filled in from reference TRBV7-2 and TRBJ2-3): GAGVSQSPSNKVTEKGKDVELRCDPISGHTALYWYRQSLGQGLEFLIYFQGNSAPDKSGLPSDRFSAERTGGSVSTLTIQRTQQEDSAVYLCASSSEGTSTDTQYFGPGTRLTVL.